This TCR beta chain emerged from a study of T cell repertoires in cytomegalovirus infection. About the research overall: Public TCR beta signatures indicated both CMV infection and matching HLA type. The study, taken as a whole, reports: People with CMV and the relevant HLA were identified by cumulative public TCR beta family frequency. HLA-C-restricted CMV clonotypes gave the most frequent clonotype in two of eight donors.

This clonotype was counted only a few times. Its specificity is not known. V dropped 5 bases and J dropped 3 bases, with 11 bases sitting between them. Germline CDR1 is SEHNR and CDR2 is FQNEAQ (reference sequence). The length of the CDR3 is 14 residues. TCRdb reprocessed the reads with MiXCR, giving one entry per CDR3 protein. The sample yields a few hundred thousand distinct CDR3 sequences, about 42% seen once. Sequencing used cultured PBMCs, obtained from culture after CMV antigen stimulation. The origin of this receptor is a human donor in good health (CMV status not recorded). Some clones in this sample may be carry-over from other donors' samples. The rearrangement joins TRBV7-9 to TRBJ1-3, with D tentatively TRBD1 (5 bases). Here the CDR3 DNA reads TGTGCCAGCAGCCGCGCCAGGGTTGGAAACACCATATATTTT. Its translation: CASSRARVGNTIYF.